These 23 T cell receptor beta chains share one sample of origin, sequenced in a study of OX40 agonist ivuxolimab in advanced cancers. Some clones are missing from TCRdb's copy, which holds only in-frame ones; the method was immunoSEQ multiplex PCR. This repertoire shows 50,000 to 60,000 clones, around 89% found once; its top ten account for around 5.8%. Sequencing used CD4+ or CD8+ T cells sorted from blood, obtained in a trial of the OX40 agonist ivuxolimab. These receptors all come from an adult with an advanced solid tumor such as melanoma, head and neck, liver or kidney cancer.

The V and J genes are TRBV7-8 and TRBJ2-7; D might be TRBD2 (6 bases). Germline V gives CDR1 SGHVS, CDR2 FQNEAQ. This CDR3 is built from 15 residues. Trimming took 5 bases from V and 2 from J, leaving 16 bases between them. The CDR3 region is CASSPPGSGTYEQYF. DNA for the CDR3: TGTGCCAGCAGCCCCCCGGGTAGCGGTACCTACGAGCAGTACTTC. Full variable domain (remainder filled in from reference TRBV7-8 and TRBJ2-7): GAGVSQSPRYKVAKRGQDVALRCDPISGHVSLFWYQQALGQGPEFLTYFQNEAQLDKSGLPSDRFFAERPEGSVSTLKIQRTQQEDSAVYLCASSPPGSGTYEQYFGPGTRLTVT.

V gene TRBV9 combines with J gene TRBJ2-2; D uncertain. CDR1 is SGDLS, CDR2 YYNGEE, per germline. The germline V and J ends were trimmed by 1 base and 5 bases, with 0 bases remaining between them. CDR3 length: 11 amino acids. Written as DNA, the CDR3 is TGTGCCAGCAGCGTAACCGGGGAGCTGTTTTTT. Translation: CASSVTGELFF.

Turning to this clone: The junction departs from the called germline gene at one end, perhaps through a read error. V is TRBV28 and J is TRBJ2-7; 7 nucleotides align to TRBD2. The CDR3 spans 15 residues. From germline, CDR1 is MDHEN and CDR2 SYDVKM. The CDR3 sequence: CASSLPSTSSHEQYF. The CDR3 DNA reads as TGTGCCAGCAGCCTACCATCGACTAGCTCCCACGAGCAGTACTTC.

The rearrangement links TRBV6-5 to TRBJ1-2, with 7 positions matching TRBD1. The CDR3 has 15 amino acids. V gave up 4 bases and J gave up 4 bases; unmatched junction bases: 9. In germline, CDR1 is MNHEY, CDR2 SVGAGI. The CDR3 loop reads CASSSQRGPSYGYTF. CDR3 coding DNA: TGTGCCAGCAGTTCGCAAAGGGGGCCTTCCTATGGCTACACCTTC.

The gene calls are TRBV6-1 and TRBJ1-1, with a weak D call TRBD1 (5 bases). Germline CDR1 MNHNS, CDR2 SASEGT. V was cut by 1 base and J by 4 bases, with 13 bases left in between. This CDR3 has 15 amino acids. The CDR3: CASSEGQWAITEAFF. The CDR3 DNA reads as TGTGCCAGCAGTGAAGGACAGTGGGCCATCACTGAAGCTTTCTTT.

Concerning this clone itself: A read error may produce the germline difference seen at one junction end. This chain uses TRBV19 with TRBJ1-1; no clear D gene. This CDR3 has 12 amino acids. Germline V gene sequence: CDR1 LNHDA, CDR2 SQIVND (reference sequence). The CDR3 loop is CASTYGRAEAFF. In DNA, the CDR3 is TGTGCGAGTACCTACGGGCGGGCTGAAGCTTTCTTT.

The gene calls are TRBV5-1 and TRBJ2-3; D is unclear. Trimming cost V 4 bases and J 4 bases, with 19 bases left between them. The CDR3 spans 16 residues. The germline V gene has CDR1 SGHRS and CDR2 YFSETQ. Here the CDR3 DNA reads TGCGCCAGCAGCCACCTAGGGCCTAAGAGCCCAGATACGCAGTATTTT. It codes for CASSHLGPKSPDTQYF.

The J gene is TRBJ2-4, the V gene TRBV10-1, with 9 bases aligning to TRBD2. Germline CDR1 reads WNHNN; CDR2 reads SYGVQD (reference sequence). The CDR3 is 16 residues long. With 0 bases clipped from V and 5 bases from J, the junction kept 5 bases outside the gene matches. CDR3 in DNA: TGCGCCAGCAGTGAGTCGAGCGGGGGGCGGGAAAACATTCAGTACTTC. It codes for CASSESSGGRENIQYF.

The genes are TRBV15 and TRBJ1-6; the D is unclear. This CDR3 comprises 15 residues. The V end lost 0 bases, the J end lost 6 bases, and 9 bases lay between the germline ends. In germline, CDR1 is LNHNV, CDR2 YYDKDF (reference sequence). DNA of the CDR3: TGTGCCACCAGCAGAGATTTCGCCCCTAATTCACCCCTCCACTTT. Translating it yields CATSRDFAPNSPLHF.

The chain is built from TRBV19 and TRBJ2-7; D might be TRBD2 (6 bases). The CDR3 loop spans 15 amino acids. Trimming stripped 5 bases from V and 6 bases from J, with 20 bases between. CDR1 and CDR2 from the germline V gene are LNHDA and SQIVND (reference sequence). The CDR3 nucleotides read TGTGCCAGTAGTCCCAGCGGAGGGGCTTATCTCGAGCAGTACTTC. This codes for CASSPSGGAYLEQYF.

The rearrangement links TRBV11-2 to TRBJ2-2; 8 positions match TRBD1. V was clipped by 5 bases and J by 7 bases; unmatched bases: 12. This CDR3 is 16 amino acids long. Germline CDR1 is SGHAT and CDR2 is FQNNGV. The CDR3 DNA reads as TGTGCCAGCAGCCGCAGACAGGGGAATTTTGTCGGGGAGCTGTTTTTT. Protein sequence: CASSRRQGNFVGELFF.

The V gene is TRBV9, the J gene TRBJ2-1; 10 bases line up with TRBD2. With 0 bases clipped from V and 9 bases from J, the junction kept 24 bases outside the gene matches. The CDR3 is 21 amino acids. Germline CDR1 reads SGDLS; CDR2 reads YYNGEE. CDR3 sequence reads: CASSVGAGSLAGAMSRVEQFF. The CDR3 nucleotides read TGTGCCAGCAGCGTAGGAGCAGGCTCCCTAGCGGGGGCAATGAGTCGAGTTGAGCAGTTCTTC.

This clone occurred once. The chain links TRBV28 to TRBJ1-1; D not resolved. The CDR3 has 14 residues. Germline V gene data show CDR1 as MDHEN and CDR2 as SYDVKM. The V end lost 4 bases, the J end lost 4 bases, and 13 bases lay between the germline ends. The CDR3 loop is CASSSLPGSTEAFF. The DNA of the CDR3 is TGTGCCAGCAGTTCCCTGCCCGGGAGCACTGAAGCTTTCTTT.

The DNA for the CDR3 is TGTGCCAGCAGACATTCCGGGGGGGGCGATACGCAGTATTTT. Translating gives CASRHSGGGDTQYF. This chain uses TRBV6-6 with TRBJ2-3; 8 nucleotides agree with TRBD2. The CDR3 contains 14 residues. V shed 6 bases, J shed 6 bases, and the junction held 8 bases outside the gene matches. The germline V gene encodes CDR1 MNHNY and CDR2 SVGAGI (reference sequence).

The chain has TRBV5-8 and TRBJ2-5, with 10 bases that match TRBD2. V shed 5 bases and J 3 bases; nucleotides not matched to a gene: 10. Per germline, CDR1 SGHTS and CDR2 YDEGEE. The length of the CDR3 is 16 residues. CDR3 bases: TGTGCCAGCAGTCGAGGACTAGCGGAGGGGGAAGAGACCCAGTACTTC. Its protein product is CASSRGLAEGEETQYF.

This chain connects TRBV28 to TRBJ1-2, with D uncertain. The germline V gene encodes CDR1 MDHEN and CDR2 SYDVKM. The CDR3 is made up of 12 amino acids. V gave up 8 bases and J gave up 2 bases, with 9 bases separating them. CDR3 nucleotides: TGTGCCAGCGTGGGTCAAAACTATGGCTACACCTTC. This codes for CASVGQNYGYTF.

This clone was recorded once. This chain links TRBV28 with TRBJ2-2, with 10 bases that match TRBD1. The germline V gene encodes CDR1 MDHEN and CDR2 SYDVKM. This CDR3 contains 19 residues. Trimming at V came to 4 bases and at J to 7 bases, leaving 18 bases not matched to a gene. The CDR3 DNA reads as TGTGCCAGCAGTTCGTCCCGGGACAGGGGTCGACCTGATATCGGGGAGCTGTTTTTT. It encodes CASSSSRDRGRPDIGELFF.

The chain is built from TRBV27 and TRBJ2-4; 8 nucleotides match TRBD1. CDR1 and CDR2 from the germline V gene are MNHEY and SMNVEV (reference sequence). There are 14 residues in the CDR3. V dropped 3 bases and J dropped 7; count of bases not matched to a gene: 5. CDR3 in DNA: TGTGCCAGCAGTTTTGCGGACAGGGTGAACATTCAGTACTTC. Translating it yields CASSFADRVNIQYF.

The V and J genes are TRBV28 and TRBJ2-1, with unresolved D. The CDR3 extends over 14 amino acids. V was cut by 4 bases and J by 2 bases, with 9 bases left in between. Germline CDR1 and CDR2: MDHEN and SYDVKM. DNA for the CDR3: TGTGCCAGCAGTTCCCCTCCGGCCTACAATGAGCAGTTCTTC. Its translation: CASSSPPAYNEQFF.

J is TRBJ2-6 and V is TRBV8-2; the table gives TRBD1 as D, unverified against the DNA. TRBV8-2 constitutes a pseudogene. The CDR3 is 16 amino acids. The CDR3 nucleotides read TGTGGCATGTGTAAGATAACACAAAGTCGGGCCAACGTCCTGACTTTC. This translates into CGMCKITQSRANVLTF.

The rearrangement links TRBV19 to TRBJ2-7; the D is unclear. CDR3 length: 14 residues. The germline V gene encodes CDR1 LNHDA and CDR2 SQIVND (reference sequence). The V and J ends lost 2 bases and 0 bases respectively, with 8 bases between them. This CDR3 is CASSISQFSYEQYF. The CDR3 DNA reads TGTGCCAGTAGTATAAGCCAGTTCTCCTACGAGCAGTACTTC. Drawing the rest from reference TRBV19 and TRBJ2-7, the complete variable domain is DGGITQSPKYLFRKEGQNVTLSCEQNLNHDAMYWYRQDPGQGLRLIYYSQIVNDFQKGDIAEGYSVSREKKESFPLTVTSAQKNPTAFYLCASSISQFSYEQYFGPGTRLTVT.

The V and J genes are TRBV7-2 and TRBJ2-7; 7 nucleotides line up with TRBD1. CDR1 is SGHTA, CDR2 FQGNSA, per germline. CDR3 length: 12 amino acids. The V and J ends lost 5 bases and 11 bases, in that order; junction bases with no gene match: 9. The CDR3 sequence is CASSLGAGGEYF. CDR3 in DNA: TGTGCCAGCAGCCTAGGGGCAGGGGGAGAGTACTTC. The variable domain in full, with the rest retrieved from reference TRBV7-2 and TRBJ2-7, is GAGVSQSPSNKVTEKGKDVELRCDPISGHTALYWYRQSLGQGLEFLIYFQGNSAPDKSGLPSDRFSAERTGGSVSTLTIQRTQQEDSAVYLCASSLGAGGEYFGPGTRLTVT.

The V call is TRBV7-2, the J call TRBJ2-2, with D perhaps TRBD2 (6 bases). The CDR3 length is 17 residues. V lost 7 bases to trimming and J lost 2 bases, with 20 bases between them. Germline loops: CDR1 SGHTA, CDR2 FQGNSA. The chain's CDR3 is CASTGGKRGTNTGELFF. The CDR3 DNA is TGTGCCAGCACCGGGGGAAAAAGAGGGACCAACACCGGGGAGCTGTTTTTT.